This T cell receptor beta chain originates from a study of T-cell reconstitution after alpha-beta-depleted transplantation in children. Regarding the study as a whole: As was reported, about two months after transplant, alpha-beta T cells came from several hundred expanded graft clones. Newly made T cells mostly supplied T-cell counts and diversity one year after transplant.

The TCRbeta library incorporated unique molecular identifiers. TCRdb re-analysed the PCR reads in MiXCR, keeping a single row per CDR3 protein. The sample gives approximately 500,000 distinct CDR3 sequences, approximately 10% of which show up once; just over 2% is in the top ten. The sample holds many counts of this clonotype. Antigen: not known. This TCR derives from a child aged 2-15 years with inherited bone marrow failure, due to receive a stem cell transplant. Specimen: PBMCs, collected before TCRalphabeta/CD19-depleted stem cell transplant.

For the CDR3, the DNA is TGCGCCAGCCGAAGAGGCGGGTTTACCGGGGAGCTGTTTTTT. Translated: CASRRGGFTGELFF. The chain joins TRBV4-1 to TRBJ2-2; possible D gene TRBD2, 5 bases. V dropped 8 bases and J dropped 5 bases, with 15 bases sitting between them. CDR3 size: 14 residues. Looked up from germline, CDR1 is MGHRA and CDR2 is YSYEKL.